These T cell receptor beta chains were read from a single sample in a study of T cell changes during pregnancy in multiple sclerosis. Here immunoSEQ multiplex PCR was the method, and the copy in TCRdb shows in-frame clones only, minus some. The sample has fewer than 75,000 clones, roughly 90% seen once; the top ten hold 5.3%. Sequences were derived from CD8+ T cells from peripheral blood mononuclear cells, sampled before pregnancy. The receptors were sampled from a female donor with multiple sclerosis, enrolled in a pregnancy study. Each CDR3 is given with its conserved first and last residue. A D gene is named only where the DNA matches it firmly. The size of a clone is reported for some rows only, either as once, few or many, or as a class for expanded clones.

v_call: TRBV7-9
d_call: -
cdr3_length: 12
j_call: TRBJ1-1
clone_size: -
cdr3_aa: CASSSGVPEAFF
cdr3_nt: TGTGCCAGCAGCTCCGGGGTTCCTGAAGCTTTCTTT

v_call: TRBV6-5
d_call: TRBD2
cdr3_length: 14
j_call: TRBJ2-1
clone_size: -
cdr3_aa: CASLPNGGNNEQFF
cdr3_nt: TGTGCCAGCTTACCTAACGGGGGGAACAATGAGCAGTTCTTC

v_call: TRBV5-5
d_call: -
cdr3_length: 17
j_call: TRBJ2-6
clone_size: -
cdr3_aa: CASRDSSGFSGANVLTF
cdr3_nt: TGTGCCAGCAGAGATTCTTCAGGGTTCTCTGGGGCCAACGTCCTGACTTTC

v_call: TRBV5-6
d_call: TRBD1
cdr3_length: 14
j_call: TRBJ1-5
clone_size: -
cdr3_aa: CASSKTGPNQPQHF
cdr3_nt: TGTGCCAGCAGCAAGACAGGGCCTAATCAGCCCCAGCATTTT

v_call: TRBV9
d_call: TRBD1
cdr3_length: 16
j_call: TRBJ1-2
clone_size: -
cdr3_aa: CASSNPPDRANYGYTF
cdr3_nt: TGTGCCAGCAGCAACCCTCCGGACAGGGCGAACTATGGCTACACCTTC

v_call: TRBV18
d_call: -
cdr3_length: 15
j_call: TRBJ2-3
clone_size: -
cdr3_aa: CASSPRDFDTDTQYF
cdr3_nt: TGTGCCAGCTCACCGAGGGACTTCGACACAGATACGCAGTATTTT

v_call: TRBV2
d_call: TRBD2
cdr3_length: 13
j_call: TRBJ2-1
clone_size: -
cdr3_aa: CASSEGFGEGKFF
cdr3_nt: TGTGCCAGCAGTGAGGGGTTTGGGGAGGGGAAGTTCTTC

v_call: TRBV9
d_call: TRBD1
cdr3_length: 15
j_call: TRBJ1-1
clone_size: few
cdr3_aa: CASSEEGAMNTEAFF
cdr3_nt: TGTGCCAGCAGTGAGGAGGGGGCCATGAACACTGAAGCTTTCTTT

v_call: TRBV30
d_call: -
cdr3_length: 16
j_call: TRBJ1-2
clone_size: -
cdr3_aa: CAWSVEPFWDKHGYTF
cdr3_nt: TGTGCCTGGAGTGTTGAGCCGTTTTGGGACAAGCATGGCTACACCTTC

v_call: TRBV19
d_call: TRBD2
cdr3_length: 16
j_call: TRBJ2-7
clone_size: -
cdr3_aa: CASSPAPGEGMNEQYF
cdr3_nt: TGTGCCAGTAGCCCGGCCCCCGGGGAGGGTATGAACGAGCAGTACTTC

v_call: TRBV6-5
d_call: -
cdr3_length: 15
j_call: TRBJ1-1
clone_size: -
cdr3_aa: CASNVGRGLETEAFF
cdr3_nt: TGTGCCAGCAATGTAGGCAGGGGATTAGAGACTGAAGCTTTCTTT

v_call: TRBV27
d_call: TRBD2
cdr3_length: 11
j_call: TRBJ2-1
clone_size: -
cdr3_aa: CASLGGGEQFF
cdr3_nt: TGTGCCAGTCTCGGCGGGGGGGAGCAGTTCTTC

v_call: TRBV11-3
d_call: TRBD1
cdr3_length: 13
j_call: TRBJ2-7
clone_size: once
cdr3_aa: CASSQGQAYEQYF
cdr3_nt: TGTGCCAGCAGCCAGGGACAGGCCTACGAGCAGTACTTC

v_call: TRBV6-5
d_call: -
cdr3_length: 13
j_call: TRBJ1-1
clone_size: -
cdr3_aa: CASSYEGNTEAFF
cdr3_nt: TGTGCCAGCAGTTATGAGGGAAACACTGAAGCTTTCTTT

v_call: TRBV7-3
d_call: TRBD2
cdr3_length: 14
j_call: TRBJ2-7
clone_size: -
cdr3_aa: CASSLFGGNYEQYF
cdr3_nt: TGTGCCAGCAGCTTATTCGGGGGGAACTACGAGCAGTACTTC

v_call: TRBV9
d_call: TRBD2
cdr3_length: 16
j_call: TRBJ2-4
clone_size: -
cdr3_aa: CASSAGTSGAYDIQYF
cdr3_nt: TGTGCCAGCAGCGCCGGGACTAGCGGGGCTTATGACATTCAGTACTTC

v_call: TRBV27
d_call: -
cdr3_length: 13
j_call: TRBJ1-5
clone_size: -
cdr3_aa: CASSPFINQPQHF
cdr3_nt: TGTGCCAGCAGTCCTTTTATCAATCAGCCCCAGCATTTT

v_call: TRBV7-9
d_call: -
cdr3_length: 14
j_call: TRBJ1-5
clone_size: -
cdr3_aa: CASSLGGYNQPQHF
cdr3_nt: TGTGCCAGCAGCCTGGGGGGATACAATCAGCCCCAGCATTTT

v_call: TRBV19
d_call: TRBD1
cdr3_length: 16
j_call: TRBJ1-5
clone_size: -
cdr3_aa: CASSTYRGYSNQPQHF
cdr3_nt: TGTGCCAGTAGTACGTACAGGGGGTATAGCAATCAGCCCCAGCATTTT

v_call: TRBV7-6
d_call: -
cdr3_length: 16
j_call: TRBJ2-3
clone_size: -
cdr3_aa: CASSPRVRDITNTQYF
cdr3_nt: TGTGCCAGCAGCCCCCGGGTGCGGGATATCACCAATACGCAGTATTTT

v_call: TRBV15
d_call: -
cdr3_length: 12
j_call: TRBJ2-1
clone_size: -
cdr3_aa: CATSPLSHEQFF
cdr3_nt: TGTGCCACCAGCCCCTTGTCCCATGAGCAGTTCTTC

v_call: TRBV6-5
d_call: -
cdr3_length: 15
j_call: TRBJ2-3
clone_size: -
cdr3_aa: CASSYSTARKDTQYF
cdr3_nt: TGTGCCAGCAGTTACTCGACAGCCCGAAAGGATACGCAGTATTTT

v_call: TRBV11-3
d_call: -
cdr3_length: 13
j_call: TRBJ2-2
clone_size: -
cdr3_aa: CASSLDITGELFF
cdr3_nt: TGTGCCAGCAGCTTAGATATCACCGGGGAGCTGTTTTTT

v_call: TRBV30
d_call: TRBD1
cdr3_length: 13
j_call: TRBJ1-1
clone_size: -
cdr3_aa: CAWSSGGRTEAFF
cdr3_nt: TGTGCCTGGAGTTCAGGGGGCAGGACTGAAGCTTTCTTT

v_call: TRBV12-5
d_call: TRBD2
cdr3_length: 15
j_call: TRBJ2-5
clone_size: -
cdr3_aa: CASGLAGGYQETQYF
cdr3_nt: TGTGCTAGTGGACTAGCGGGGGGGTACCAAGAGACCCAGTACTTC

v_call: TRBV7-8
d_call: -
cdr3_length: 17
j_call: TRBJ2-5
clone_size: -
cdr3_aa: CASSFPEARILQETQYF
cdr3_nt: TGTGCCAGCAGCTTCCCGGAGGCTAGAATCCTGCAAGAGACCCAGTACTTC

v_call: TRBV15
d_call: TRBD1
cdr3_length: 15
j_call: TRBJ1-5
clone_size: -
cdr3_aa: CATSSRDSANQPQHF
cdr3_nt: TGTGCCACCAGCAGCAGGGACAGCGCGAATCAGCCCCAGCATTTT

v_call: TRBV7-9
d_call: -
cdr3_length: 14
j_call: TRBJ2-7
clone_size: -
cdr3_aa: CASSFAGRPYEQYF
cdr3_nt: TGTGCCAGCAGCTTTGCGGGGCGCCCCTACGAGCAGTACTTC

v_call: TRBV21-1
d_call: -
cdr3_length: 14
j_call: TRBJ2-7
clone_size: few
cdr3_aa: CASTKGLKTYEQYF
cdr3_nt: TGTGCCAGCACCAAAGGACTAAAAACCTACGAGCAGTACTTC

v_call: TRBV5-1
d_call: -
cdr3_length: 13
j_call: TRBJ1-1
clone_size: -
cdr3_aa: CASSFYSNTEAFF
cdr3_nt: TGCGCCAGCAGCTTCTACAGTAACACTGAAGCTTTCTTT

v_call: TRBV15
d_call: -
cdr3_length: 14
j_call: TRBJ2-7
clone_size: -
cdr3_aa: CATSPQTDIYEQYF
cdr3_nt: TGTGCCACCAGCCCGCAGACGGACATCTACGAGCAGTACTTC

v_call: TRBV13
d_call: TRBD1
cdr3_length: 16
j_call: TRBJ2-7
clone_size: -
cdr3_aa: CASSGTGTGGSYEQYF
cdr3_nt: TGTGCCAGCAGCGGTACCGGGACAGGGGGTTCCTACGAGCAGTACTTC

v_call: TRBV5-1
d_call: TRBD2
cdr3_length: 17
j_call: TRBJ2-5
clone_size: -
cdr3_aa: CASSLGLAEGFQETQYF
cdr3_nt: TGCGCCAGCAGCTTGGGACTAGCGGAAGGATTCCAAGAGACCCAGTACTTC

v_call: TRBV5-5
d_call: -
cdr3_length: 16
j_call: TRBJ1-6
clone_size: -
cdr3_aa: CASSPGGASYNSPLHF
cdr3_nt: TGTGCCAGCAGCCCGGGGGGGGCTTCCTATAATTCACCCCTCCACTTT

v_call: TRBV30
d_call: TRBD1
cdr3_length: 15
j_call: TRBJ1-2
clone_size: -
cdr3_aa: CAWSPRTGALYGYTF
cdr3_nt: TGTGCCTGGAGTCCTCGAACAGGGGCCCTCTATGGCTACACCTTC

v_call: TRBV7-6
d_call: -
cdr3_length: 15
j_call: TRBJ2-5
clone_size: -
cdr3_aa: CASSLGGSVQETQYF
cdr3_nt: TGTGCCAGCAGCTTAGGAGGAAGCGTACAAGAGACCCAGTACTTC

v_call: TRBV5-4
d_call: TRBD2
cdr3_length: 13
j_call: TRBJ2-3
clone_size: once
cdr3_aa: CASSPSGDGPQYF
cdr3_nt: TGTGCCAGCAGCCCCAGCGGGGACGGGCCGCAGTATTTT